This is a list of T cell receptor beta chains from one sample in a study of shared clonotypes between healthy human individuals. Using immunoSEQ multiplex PCR, the repertoire was profiled, and TCRdb retains in-frame clones only, with some absent. Found here are around 2.5 million clones, roughly 93% of them singletons; the top ten hold 0.36%. Sequenced sample: naive CD4+ T cells from PBMCs. All receptors derive from a young man in good health. Some clones in this sample may be carry-over from other donors' samples. The CDR3 runs from the conserved cysteine through the conserved F or W. Fields, in order: J gene, V gene, clone size, D gene, CDR3 DNA, CDR3 protein. The D gene is left open where the match is weak. Only some rows state a clone size, as once, few, many or a class for expanded clones.

>TRBJ2-2|TRBV15|NA|NA
TGTGCCACCAGCAGAGAACCCGGGGAGCTGTTTTTT
CATSREPGELFF
>TRBJ1-4|TRBV5-6|NA|NA
TGTGCCAGCCAGCGCTCACTTGGGGAAAAACTGTTTTTT
CASQRSLGEKLFF
>TRBJ1-1|TRBV7-9|few|NA
TGTGCCAGCAGCTTCACTATGAACACTGAAGCTTTCTTT
CASSFTMNTEAFF
>TRBJ2-3|TRBV30|NA|NA
TGTGCCTGGAGTGTACGGGGAGGCAGTTTCCCAGATACGCAGTATTTT
CAWSVRGGSFPDTQYF
>TRBJ1-5|TRBV28|NA|NA
TGTGCCAGCAGTGGAGCCGGGAGGAACAATCAGCCCCAGCATTTT
CASSGAGRNNQPQHF
>TRBJ1-4|TRBV25-1|NA|TRBD1
TGTGCCAGCAGTGCGTGGACAGGGGGCGCGGAAAAACTGTTTTTT
CASSAWTGGAEKLFF
>TRBJ2-2|TRBV2|NA|TRBD1
TGTGCCAGCAGTCGGGACAGCACTTCGAACACCGGGGAGCTGTTTTTT
CASSRDSTSNTGELFF
>TRBJ1-4|TRBV10-1|NA|TRBD1
TGCGCCAGCAGTACTGACAGGGGGGACAATGAAAAACTGTTTTTT
CASSTDRGDNEKLFF
>TRBJ2-7|TRBV7-3|NA|TRBD2
TGTGCCAGCAGCTCGCTAGCGGGAGAAGGCTACGAGCAGTACTTC
CASSSLAGEGYEQYF
>TRBJ2-7|TRBV7-3|NA|TRBD1
TGTGCCAGCAGCCCCGGACAGGGGGCCTACGAGCAGTACTTC
CASSPGQGAYEQYF
>TRBJ2-5|TRBV6-5|NA|NA
TGTGCCAGCACTCAACCGGGAGTCCAAGAGACCCAGTACTTC
CASTQPGVQETQYF
>TRBJ2-2|TRBV19|NA|NA
TGTGCCAGTAGTATAGGGCTAGCGTTTTTCCGTCCCGGGGAGCTGTTTTTT
CASSIGLAFFRPGELFF
>TRBJ2-1|TRBV5-8|once|NA
TGTGCCAGCAGCTTGGGTAGCGAAGGGTGGAATGAGCAGTTCTTC
CASSLGSEGWNEQFF
>TRBJ2-7|TRBV5-7|NA|NA
TGTGCCAGCACCAACAGGGGAGGCTCCTACGAGCAGTACTTC
CASTNRGGSYEQYF
>TRBJ2-5|TRBV9|NA|NA
TGTGCCAGCAGCCCCCGACTAGGTAGTACTTTATGGGAGACCCAGTACTTC
CASSPRLGSTLWETQYF
>TRBJ2-3|TRBV10-1|NA|NA
TGCGCCAGCAGTGAGGGGTTTGGGGGGAGGACAGATACGCAGTATTTT
CASSEGFGGRTDTQYF
>TRBJ2-3|TRBV28|NA|TRBD1
TGTGCCAGCAGCCCGGGACAGGGACCAGATACGCAGTATTTT
CASSPGQGPDTQYF
>TRBJ1-6|TRBV27|once|TRBD1
TGTGCCAGCAGTTTATCGCAACAGGGGGCTGGGAATTCACCCCTCCACTTT
CASSLSQQGAGNSPLHF
>TRBJ2-4|TRBV23-1|once|TRBD1
TGCGCCAGCAGTCACTCACCGGGACAGGGTGCGTCCTTCGCCAAAAACATTCAGTACTTC
CASSHSPGQGASFAKNIQYF
>TRBJ2-3|TRBV6-1|NA|TRBD2
TGTGCCAGCAGTGGCGGTAGCGGGAGGCGTAGAGATACGCAGTATTTT
CASSGGSGRRRDTQYF
>TRBJ2-7|TRBV2|NA|TRBD2
TGTGCCAGCAGTGCTCGGGGCGGGAGGGACGAGCAGTACTTC
CASSARGGRDEQYF
>TRBJ2-1|TRBV5-1|NA|TRBD1
TGCGCCAGCAGCCCAGAACAGGGGTTCAATGAGCAGTTCTTC
CASSPEQGFNEQFF
>TRBJ1-2|TRBV27|NA|TRBD1
TGTGCCAGCAGTCCGCATAGACAGGGCGGTGGCTACACCTTC
CASSPHRQGGGYTF
>TRBJ2-3|TRBV7-2|NA|NA
TGTGCCAGCAGCGCCGCAGATACGCAGTATTTT
CASSAADTQYF
>TRBJ2-2|TRBV28|NA|NA
TGTGCCAGCAGTCCCTCGAGGGCCGGGCCCGGGGAGCTGTTTTTT
CASSPSRAGPGELFF
>TRBJ2-2|TRBV28|NA|NA
TGTGCCAGCAGTGTACAGGGTGGTTACACCGGGGAGCTGTTTTTT
CASSVQGGYTGELFF
>TRBJ2-7|TRBV11-2|NA|NA
TGTGCCAGCAGCTTTACTAGCCGAACCTACGAGCAGTACTTC
CASSFTSRTYEQYF
>TRBJ2-1|TRBV5-1|NA|TRBD2
TGCGCCAGCAGCTCCCGCCCGGGAGGGCCCGGAGAGCAGTTCTTC
CASSSRPGGPGEQFF
>TRBJ2-1|TRBV9|NA|NA
TGTGCCAGCAGCGTAGCCCGAGGGAGCAATGAGCAGTTCTTC
CASSVARGSNEQFF
>TRBJ2-2|TRBV9|NA|NA
TGTGCCAGCAGCGCAACGAACACCGGGGAGCTGTTTTTT
CASSATNTGELFF
>TRBJ2-3|TRBV7-9|NA|TRBD2
TGTGCCAGCAGCTTAGACAGCGGGAGGGGTACAGATACGCAGTATTTT
CASSLDSGRGTDTQYF
>TRBJ2-5|TRBV18|NA|NA
TGTGCCAGCTCACCACCGAGAGGGGGGGCCCAGTACTTC
CASSPPRGGAQYF
>TRBJ1-1|TRBV5-1|NA|NA
TGCGCCAGCGGATTACAGGAGAACACTGAAGCTTTCTTT
CASGLQENTEAFF
>TRBJ2-2|TRBV9|NA|TRBD2
TGTGCCAGCAGCGTAGGGGCGGGAGGGAAAAACACCGGGGAGCTGTTTTTT
CASSVGAGGKNTGELFF
>TRBJ1-1|TRBV6-5|NA|NA
TGTGCCAGCAGTTCCCGAAACACTGAAGCTTTCTTT
CASSSRNTEAFF
>TRBJ2-4|TRBV28|NA|NA
TGTGCCAGCAGTGGGAACATTCAGTACTTC
CASSGNIQYF
>TRBJ2-3|TRBV25-1|NA|NA
TGTGCCAGCAGTGAACCCAGCACAGATACGCAGTATTTT
CASSEPSTDTQYF
>TRBJ2-3|TRBV18|NA|NA
TGTGCCAGCTCATCAACTGGAACTAGCACAGATACGCAGTATTTT
CASSSTGTSTDTQYF
>TRBJ1-3|TRBV9|NA|TRBD1
TGTGCCAGCAGCGGACGACAGGGGCTATCTGGAAACACCATATATTTT
CASSGRQGLSGNTIYF
>TRBJ2-1|TRBV28|once|NA
TGTGCCAGACGGGACTCAGAATACAATGAGCAGTTCTTC
CARRDSEYNEQFF
>TRBJ1-2|TRBV6-6|NA|TRBD1
TGTGCCAGCAGTCCCATCGACAGGGAAACCAGGGGCAACACCTTC
CASSPIDRETRGNTF
>TRBJ2-1|TRBV5-4|NA|TRBD2
TGTGCCAGCAGCTTGGTTAGCGGGAGCTTCTATGAGCAGTTCTTC
CASSLVSGSFYEQFF
>TRBJ2-1|TRBV7-6|NA|NA
TGTGCCAGCAGCTTCCGTGCGGGACAGCCTAATGAGCAGTTCTTC
CASSFRAGQPNEQFF
>TRBJ2-1|TRBV5-6|NA|TRBD2
TGTGCCAGCAGCTTGCTAGCGGGAGGGCCGAAGGATGAGCAGTTCTTC
CASSLLAGGPKDEQFF
>TRBJ2-1|TRBV7-2|once|NA
TGTGCCAGCAGGCAACGACGGGACAATGAGCAGTTCTTC
CASRQRRDNEQFF
>TRBJ1-3|TRBV15|few|NA
TGTGCCACCAGCAGAGATTTGGATCCCTCTGGAAACACCATATATTTT
CATSRDLDPSGNTIYF
>TRBJ2-5|TRBV11-2|NA|NA
TGTGCCAGCAGCTTACCCTTAGGCGGGCGCAAAGAGACCCAGTACTTC
CASSLPLGGRKETQYF
>TRBJ2-5|TRBV28|NA|TRBD2
TGTGCCAGCAGTTCCCTGGGACTAGCTATGGAGACCCAGTACTTC
CASSSLGLAMETQYF
>TRBJ2-6|TRBV2|NA|NA
TGTGCCAGCAGGACAGAGGGGCCCCGGGTCCTGACTTTC
CASRTEGPRVLTF
>TRBJ2-3|TRBV7-6|NA|NA
TGTGCCAGCAGCGCCCGAACCATAGGAGATACGCAGTATTTT
CASSARTIGDTQYF
>TRBJ1-3|TRBV5-8|NA|NA
TGTGCCAGCAGCTTGAGTCTCAGCCTCTCTGGAAACACCATATATTTT
CASSLSLSLSGNTIYF
>TRBJ2-7|TRBV27|NA|TRBD2
TGTGCCAGCAGTCTACAGACTAGCGGGAGGGCATACGAGCAGTACTTC
CASSLQTSGRAYEQYF
>TRBJ1-2|TRBV28|NA|NA
TGTGCCAGCACCACGGGGCAGAAGGACTATGGCTACACCTTC
CASTTGQKDYGYTF
>TRBJ2-7|TRBV10-3|NA|TRBD2
TGTGCCATCAGTGAGTCGACTAGCGGGAGCTACGAGCAGTACTTC
CAISESTSGSYEQYF
>TRBJ1-2|TRBV27|NA|NA
TGTGCCAGCAGTTCCAGAGCGACAGGACTCGTCTATGGCTACACCTTC
CASSSRATGLVYGYTF
>TRBJ2-1|TRBV7-3|once|NA
TGTGCCAGCAGCTTACGAGACAACTCCTACAATGAGCAGTTCTTC
CASSLRDNSYNEQFF
>TRBJ2-1|TRBV6-5|NA|NA
TGTGCCAGCAGTTACGGTGGCAGCCACTACAATGAGCAGTTCTTC
CASSYGGSHYNEQFF